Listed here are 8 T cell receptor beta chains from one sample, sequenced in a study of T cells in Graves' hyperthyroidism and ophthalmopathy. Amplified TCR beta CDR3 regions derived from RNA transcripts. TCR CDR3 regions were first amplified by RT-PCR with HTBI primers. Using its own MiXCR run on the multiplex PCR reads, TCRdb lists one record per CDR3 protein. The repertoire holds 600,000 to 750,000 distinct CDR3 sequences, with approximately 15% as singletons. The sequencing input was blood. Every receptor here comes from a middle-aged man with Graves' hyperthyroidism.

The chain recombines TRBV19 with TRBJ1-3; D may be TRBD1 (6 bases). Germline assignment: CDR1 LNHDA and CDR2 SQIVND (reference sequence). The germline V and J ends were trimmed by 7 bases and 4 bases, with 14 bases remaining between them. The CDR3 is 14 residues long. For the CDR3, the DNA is TGTGCCAGTAATCGACAGGTTACCGGAAACACCATATATTTT. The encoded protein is CASNRQVTGNTIYF.

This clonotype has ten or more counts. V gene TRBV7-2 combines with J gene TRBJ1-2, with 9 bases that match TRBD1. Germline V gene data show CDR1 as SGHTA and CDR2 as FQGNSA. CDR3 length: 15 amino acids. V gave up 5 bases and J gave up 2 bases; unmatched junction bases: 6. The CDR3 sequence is CASSARQGVNYGYTF. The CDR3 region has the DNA TGTGCCAGCAGCGCGCGACAGGGGGTGAACTATGGCTACACCTTC. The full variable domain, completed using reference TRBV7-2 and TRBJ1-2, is GAGVSQSPSNKVTEKGKDVELRCDPISGHTALYWYRQSLGQGLEFLIYFQGNSAPDKSGLPSDRFSAERTGGSVSTLTIQRTQQEDSAVYLCASSARQGVNYGYTFGSGTRLTVV.

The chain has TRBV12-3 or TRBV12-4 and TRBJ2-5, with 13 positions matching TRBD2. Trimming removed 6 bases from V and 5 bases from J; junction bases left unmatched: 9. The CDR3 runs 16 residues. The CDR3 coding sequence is TGTGCCAGCAGGACCGGACTAGCGGGGGACACGGAGACCCAGTACTTC. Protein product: CASRTGLAGDTETQYF.

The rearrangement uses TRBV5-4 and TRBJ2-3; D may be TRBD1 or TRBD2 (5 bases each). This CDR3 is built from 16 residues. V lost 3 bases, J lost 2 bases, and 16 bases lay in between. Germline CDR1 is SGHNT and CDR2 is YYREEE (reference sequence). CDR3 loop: CASSSSVGTYTDTQYF. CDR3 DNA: TGTGCCAGCAGCTCATCCGTAGGGACGTACACAGATACGCAGTATTTT.

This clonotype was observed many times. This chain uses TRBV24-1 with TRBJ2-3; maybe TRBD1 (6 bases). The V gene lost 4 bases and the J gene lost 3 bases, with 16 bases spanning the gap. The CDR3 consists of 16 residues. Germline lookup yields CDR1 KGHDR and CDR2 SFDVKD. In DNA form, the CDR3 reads TGTGCCACCAGTGAGCACACAAGAACAGGGACAGATACGCAGTATTTT. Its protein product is CATSEHTRTGTDTQYF.

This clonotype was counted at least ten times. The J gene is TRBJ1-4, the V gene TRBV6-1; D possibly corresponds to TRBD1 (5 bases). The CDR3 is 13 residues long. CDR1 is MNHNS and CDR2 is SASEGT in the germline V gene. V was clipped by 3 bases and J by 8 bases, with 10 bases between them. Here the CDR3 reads CASSDRAQEKLFF. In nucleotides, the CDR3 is TGTGCCAGCAGTGACAGGGCGCAGGAAAAACTGTTTTTT.

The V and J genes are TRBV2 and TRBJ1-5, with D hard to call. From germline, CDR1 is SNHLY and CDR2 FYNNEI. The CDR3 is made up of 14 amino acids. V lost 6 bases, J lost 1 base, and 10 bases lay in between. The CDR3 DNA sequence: TGTGCCAGCAGACCACAAGAAAGCAATCAGCCCCAGCATTTT. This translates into CASRPQESNQPQHF.

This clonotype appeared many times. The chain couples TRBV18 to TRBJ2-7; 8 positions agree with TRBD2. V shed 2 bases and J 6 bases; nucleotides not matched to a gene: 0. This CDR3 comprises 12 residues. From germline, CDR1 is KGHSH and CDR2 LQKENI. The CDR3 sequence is CASSPSGSEQYF. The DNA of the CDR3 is TGTGCCAGCTCACCAAGCGGGAGCGAGCAGTACTTC. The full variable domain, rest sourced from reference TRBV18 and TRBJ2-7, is NAGVMQNPRHLVRRRGQEARLRCSPMKGHSHVYWYRQLPEEGLKFMVYLQKENIIDESGMPKERFSAEFPKEGPSILRIQQVVRGDSAAYFCASSPSGSEQYFGPGTRLTVT.